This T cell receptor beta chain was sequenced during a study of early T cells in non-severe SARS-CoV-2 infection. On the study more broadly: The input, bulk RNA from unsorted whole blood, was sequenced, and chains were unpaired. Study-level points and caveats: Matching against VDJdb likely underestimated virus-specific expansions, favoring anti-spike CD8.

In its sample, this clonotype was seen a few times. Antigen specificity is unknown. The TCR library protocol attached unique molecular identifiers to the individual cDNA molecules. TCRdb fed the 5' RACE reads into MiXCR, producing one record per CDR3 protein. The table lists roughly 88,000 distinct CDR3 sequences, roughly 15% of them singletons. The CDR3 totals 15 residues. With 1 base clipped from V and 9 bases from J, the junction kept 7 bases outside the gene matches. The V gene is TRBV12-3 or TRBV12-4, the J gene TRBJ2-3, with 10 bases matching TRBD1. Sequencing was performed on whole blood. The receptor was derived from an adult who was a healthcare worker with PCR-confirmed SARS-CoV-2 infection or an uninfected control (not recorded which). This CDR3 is CASSLGDRGIWTQYF. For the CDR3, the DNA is TGTGCCAGCAGTTTAGGGGACAGGGGAATATGGACGCAGTATTTT.